The TCR beta chain described here comes from a study of neoadjuvant anti-PD-1 for oral cavity cancer. The CDR3 extends over 14 amino acids. Deletions cut 6 bases from V and 5 bases from J, with 13 bases between. The germline V gene has CDR1 LNHDA and CDR2 SQIVND (reference sequence). Profiling relied on immunoSEQ multiplex PCR, and the TCRdb table lists in-frame clones only, not all of them. The sample carries 84,000 or so clones, more than 80% recorded once. Blood cells were analyzed directly, without culture or expansion. The rearrangement links TRBV19 to TRBJ1-4; D unresolved. The source material was PBMCs, sampled before nivolumab (anti-PD-1) treatment. This TCR was sampled from a person between 35 and 79 years old with oral cavity squamous cell carcinoma. CDR3 in DNA: TGTGCCAGTAGCCTGGGAGGTCCAAATGAAAAACTGTTTTTT. Residues: CASSLGGPNEKLFF.